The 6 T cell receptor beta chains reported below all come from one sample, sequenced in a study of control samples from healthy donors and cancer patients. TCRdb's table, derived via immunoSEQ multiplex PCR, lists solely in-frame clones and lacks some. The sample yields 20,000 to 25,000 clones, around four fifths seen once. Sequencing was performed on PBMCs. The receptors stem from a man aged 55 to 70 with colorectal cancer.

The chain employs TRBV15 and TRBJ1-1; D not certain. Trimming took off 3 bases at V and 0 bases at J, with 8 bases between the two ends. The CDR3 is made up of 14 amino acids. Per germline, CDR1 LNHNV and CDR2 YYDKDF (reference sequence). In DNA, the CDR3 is TGTGCCACCAGCAGGGACCTCATGAACACTGAAGCTTTCTTT. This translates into CATSRDLMNTEAFF. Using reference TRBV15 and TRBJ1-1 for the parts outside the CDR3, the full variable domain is DAMVIQNPRYQVTQFGKPVTLSCSQTLNHNVMYWYQQKSSQAPKLLFHYYDKDFNNEADTPDNFQSRRPNTSFCFLDIRSPGLGDTAMYLCATSRDLMNTEAFFGQGTRLTVV.

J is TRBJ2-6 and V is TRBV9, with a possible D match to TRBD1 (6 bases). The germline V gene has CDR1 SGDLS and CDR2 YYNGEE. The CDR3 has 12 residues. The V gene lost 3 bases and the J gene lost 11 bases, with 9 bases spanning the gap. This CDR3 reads CASSAGTYVLTF. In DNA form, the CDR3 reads TGTGCCAGCAGCGCCGGGACATACGTCCTGACTTTC. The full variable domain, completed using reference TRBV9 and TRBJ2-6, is DSGVTQTPKHLITATGQRVTLRCSPRSGDLSVYWYQQSLDQGLQFLIQYYNGEERAKGNILERFSAQQFPDLHSELNLSSLELGDSALYFCASSAGTYVLTFGAGSRLTVL.

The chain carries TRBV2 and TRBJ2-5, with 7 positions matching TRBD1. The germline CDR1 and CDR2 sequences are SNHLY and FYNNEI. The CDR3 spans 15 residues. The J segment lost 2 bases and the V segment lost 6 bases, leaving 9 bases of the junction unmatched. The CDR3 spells CASSPDRARQETQYF. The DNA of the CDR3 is TGTGCCAGCAGCCCCGACAGGGCCCGACAAGAGACCCAGTACTTC.

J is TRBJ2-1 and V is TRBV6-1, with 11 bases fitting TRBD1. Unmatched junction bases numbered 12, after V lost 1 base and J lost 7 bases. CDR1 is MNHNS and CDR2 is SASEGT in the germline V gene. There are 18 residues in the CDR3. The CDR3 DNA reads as TGTGCCAGCAGTGAAGGGGTTTGGGGGACAGGGGGTAGTAATGAGCAGTTCTTC. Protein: CASSEGVWGTGGSNEQFF.

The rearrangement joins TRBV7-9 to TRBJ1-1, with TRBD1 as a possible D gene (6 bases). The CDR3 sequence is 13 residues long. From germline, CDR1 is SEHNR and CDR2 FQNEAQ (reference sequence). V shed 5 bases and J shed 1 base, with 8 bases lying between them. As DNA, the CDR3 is TGTGCCAGCAGCAGGGACACGAACACTGAAGCTTTCTTT. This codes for CASSRDTNTEAFF.

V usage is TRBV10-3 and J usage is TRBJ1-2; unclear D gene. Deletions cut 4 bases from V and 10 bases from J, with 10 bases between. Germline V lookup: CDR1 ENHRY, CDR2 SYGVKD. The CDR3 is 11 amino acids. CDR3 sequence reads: CAISGALPYTF. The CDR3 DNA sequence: TGTGCCATCAGTGGCGCCCTTCCCTACACCTTC.